The rows below give T cell receptor beta chains drawn from one sample of a study of CXCR3-negative and CXCR3-positive naive CD8 T cells. TCRdb re-called the 5' RACE reads, yielding one record per CDR3 amino acid sequence without DNA. The table gives some 130,000 distinct CDR3 sequences; the top ten clones make up around 0.27% of it. Sequenced: naive CXCR3- CD8+ T cells from blood. The receptors shown here come from a human donor in good health. Some clones in this sample may be carry-over from other donors' samples. CDR3s include the opening cysteine and the closing phenylalanine or tryptophan. Each record gives: CDR3 length, J gene, V gene, CDR3 protein.

15 | TRBJ1-5 | TRBV4-2 | CASSQGADSNQPQHF
14 | TRBJ1-1 | TRBV5-1 | CASSLGDMNTEAFF
15 | TRBJ2-7 | TRBV29-1 | CSVEDQGATSYEQYF
15 | TRBJ1-6 | TRBV5-6 | CASSLEGRGDSPLHF
15 | TRBJ2-7 | TRBV9 | CASSEGEGSPYERYF
14 | TRBJ2-7 | TRBV29-1 | CSVSEAGSAYEQYF
13 | TRBJ1-4 | TRBV14 | CASSQERFEKLFF
13 | TRBJ1-1 | TRBV7-8 | CASSLYEGTEAFF
11 | TRBJ1-1 | TRBV5-1 | CASSLGGFAFF
15 | TRBJ2-7 | TRBV21-1 | CASSKNPKSGCEQYF
15 | TRBJ2-3 | TRBV11-2 | CASSHPGLSTDTQYF
14 | TRBJ1-1 | TRBV4-2 | CASSQRGMSTEAFF
13 | TRBJ2-7 | TRBV5-1 | CASSPWSSYEQYF
12 | TRBJ1-2 | TRBV13 | CANSLNPDGYTF
17 | TRBJ2-6 | TRBV5-1 | CASSLLAGKSGANVLTF
15 | TRBJ2-3 | TRBV7-9 | CASSGDYSSTDTQYF
16 | TRBJ2-7 | TRBV15 | CATSRVGGSGRNEQYF
12 | TRBJ2-1 | TRBV29-1 | CSVVGSVGEQFF
13 | TRBJ2-7 | TRBV29-1 | CSVGSGGGYEQYF
16 | TRBJ2-3 | TRBV12-3/TRBV12-4 | CASSGLEQEHTDTQYF
13 | TRBJ2-7 | TRBV29-1 | CSVDVGQGYEQYF
16 | TRBJ1-4 | TRBV6-5 | CASLYGSLTTNEKLFF
15 | TRBJ1-1 | TRBV4-3 | CASSQTTGDESEAFF
17 | TRBJ2-1 | TRBV7-3 | CASSYNLAGAPYNEQFF
15 | TRBJ2-7 | TRBV7-8 | CASSRRRGGIYEQYF
14 | TRBJ1-1 | TRBV19 | CASSPSGSDTEAFF
17 | TRBJ2-5 | TRBV12-3/TRBV12-4 | CASSLPVSGGADETQYF
15 | TRBJ1-3 | TRBV19 | CASTPPRSVEDTIYF
14 | TRBJ1-1 | TRBV4-1 | CASSQDMGNTEAFF
12 | TRBJ2-1 | TRBV12-3/TRBV12-4 | CASSFVDQEQFF
15 | TRBJ2-1 | TRBV7-2 | CASPDEGSPNNEQFF
15 | TRBJ2-7 | TRBV4-1 | CASSQELAGIYEQYF
15 | TRBJ2-7 | TRBV3-1 | CASSRDRGLTYEQYF
13 | TRBJ2-7 | TRBV29-1 | CSVLAAGEYEQYF
14 | TRBJ2-3 | TRBV10-2 | CASSESRSPGPQYF
15 | TRBJ1-2 | TRBV6-5 | CASSYATGTPYGYTF
12 | TRBJ2-7 | TRBV7-9 | CASSSDRYEQYF
16 | TRBJ1-4 | TRBV13 | CASSPPTDRGNEKLFF
13 | TRBJ1-1 | TRBV24-1 | CATSDRDDTEAFF
11 | TRBJ2-7 | TRBV28 | CASSFDNEQYF
17 | TRBJ2-7 | TRBV5-1 | CASSPGTGGAYQGEQYF
11 | TRBJ2-1 | TRBV29-1 | CSAPIYNEQFF
17 | TRBJ2-1 | TRBV28 | CASSFRGGLSSYNEQFF
12 | TRBJ2-3 | TRBV29-1 | CSVCPGTDTQYF
17 | TRBJ2-1 | TRBV6-5 | CASSYSTQISSYNEQFF
14 | TRBJ2-5 | TRBV5-6 | CASSLVGGQETQYF